The 18 T cell receptor beta chains listed next were all sequenced from one sample in a study of OX40 agonist ivuxolimab in advanced cancers. Assay: immunoSEQ multiplex PCR; the TCRdb copy retains only in-frame clones and omits some. There are around 80,000 clones in the sample; around 85% occur only once, and 2% to 2.5% lies in the top ten. The starting material was CD4+ or CD8+ T cells sorted from blood, obtained in a trial of the OX40 agonist ivuxolimab. Receptor source: an adult with an advanced solid tumor such as melanoma, head and neck, liver or kidney cancer.

CDR3 sequence reads: CASSSGLAVMETGELFF. The CDR3 region has the DNA TGTGCCAGCAGCTCGGGACTAGCGGTGATGGAAACCGGGGAGCTGTTTTTT. This sequence joins TRBV5-6 and TRBJ2-2, with 11 nucleotides matching TRBD2. Germline CDR1 SGHDT, CDR2 YYEEEE. J gave up 5 bases and V 3 bases, and 9 bases lay outside the gene matches. CDR3 length: 17 amino acids.

This sequence joins TRBV10-3 and TRBJ2-7, with D maybe TRBD1 (5 bases). Germline V CDR1 and CDR2: ENHRY, SYGVKD. The ends were cut back, 0 bases at V and 2 bases at J, with 11 bases in the middle. The CDR3 totals 15 residues. CDR3 bases: TGTGCCATCAGTGAGTCCATCAACAGGCCCTACGAGCAGTACTTC. Protein sequence: CAISESINRPYEQYF.

The chain links TRBV2 to TRBJ1-4, with 10 bases identical to TRBD1. Germline V gives CDR1 SNHLY, CDR2 FYNNEI. This CDR3 comprises 16 residues. Trimming at V came to 5 bases and at J to 7 bases, leaving 10 bases not matched to a gene. DNA of the CDR3: TGTGCCAGCAGTCTCGGGACAGGGGCCGGATTTGAAAAACTGTTTTTT. This translates into CASSLGTGAGFEKLFF.

The chain joins TRBV9 to TRBJ1-2; no clear D. Germline V CDR1 and CDR2: SGDLS, YYNGEE. The CDR3 consists of 15 residues. Trimming cost V 4 bases and J 0 bases, with 13 bases left between them. DNA of the CDR3: TGTGCCAGCAGCCCCGGAGTCTCCACTAACTATGGCTACACCTTC. This codes for CASSPGVSTNYGYTF.

The chain links TRBV2 to TRBJ1-6; possibly TRBD1 for D (6 bases). Germline values: CDR1 SNHLY, CDR2 FYNNEI. The CDR3 totals 16 residues. V shed 3 bases and J shed 10 bases, with 19 bases lying between them. As DNA, the CDR3 is TGTGCCAGCAGTGACATGCGGAGAGGGGGGGACTCACCCCTCCACTTT. Its protein is CASSDMRRGGDSPLHF. The full variable domain, rest sourced from reference TRBV2 and TRBJ1-6, is EPEVTQTPSHQVTQMGQEVILRCVPISNHLYFYWYRQILGQKVEFLVSFYNNEISEKSEIFDDQFSVERPDGSNFTLKIRSTKLEDSAMYFCASSDMRRGGDSPLHFGNGTRLTVT.

The rearrangement joins TRBV7-3 to TRBJ2-1; D is ambiguous. Between the trimmed V and J ends, which lost 3 bases and 0 bases, there was a span of 9 bases. The CDR3 runs 15 residues. Germline loops: CDR1 SGHTA, CDR2 FQGTGA. DNA for the CDR3: TGTGCCAGCAGCTTTGTTTCTTCCTCCTACAATGAGCAGTTCTTC. Its translation is CASSFVSSSYNEQFF.

The V gene is TRBV6-6, the J gene TRBJ1-6, with 8 bases identical to TRBD1. From germline, CDR1 is MNHNY and CDR2 SVGAGI (reference sequence). This CDR3 is built from 14 residues. V trimming: 8 bases; J trimming: 5 bases; junction bases outside the gene matches: 5. CDR3 bases: TGTGCCAGCGCATCAGGGGGCGATAATTCACCCCTCCACTTT. Translated, it gives CASASGGDNSPLHF.

This sequence joins TRBV25-1 and TRBJ2-2; the match to TRBD2 covers 8 bases. V shed 6 bases and J 1 base; nucleotides not matched to a gene: 13. The CDR3 spans 18 residues. The germline CDR1 and CDR2 sequences are MGHDK and SYGVNS. This chain's CDR3 is CASSVRWGRGGNTGELFF. In DNA form, the CDR3 reads TGTGCCAGCAGCGTCCGTTGGGGTCGGGGGGGGAACACCGGGGAGCTGTTTTTT.

J is TRBJ1-2 and V is TRBV19; D ambiguous. The CDR3 is 14 residues long. V lost 7 bases and J lost 4, with 16 bases in between. In germline, CDR1 is LNHDA, CDR2 SQIVND (reference sequence). CDR3 DNA: TGTGCCAGTAAAACGGAAGCCGCTACCTATGGCTACACCTTC. Protein product: CASKTEAATYGYTF.

J is TRBJ2-2 and V is TRBV10-3, with D possibly being TRBD1 or TRBD2 (6 bases each). Germline CDR1 and CDR2: ENHRY and SYGVKD. CDR3 length: 14 amino acids. V was trimmed by 11 bases and J by 1 base, leaving 14 bases between them. In DNA form, the CDR3 reads TGTGCCTCCAGAGGGGGACTGAACACCGGGGAGCTGTTTTTT. This codes for CASRGGLNTGELFF.

The chain uses TRBV7-3 and TRBJ2-1, with D unclear. Germline CDR1 SGHTA, CDR2 FQGTGA. The germline V and J ends were trimmed by 3 bases and 10 bases, with 13 bases remaining between them. This CDR3 spans 13 amino acids. Written as DNA, the CDR3 is TGTGCCAGCAGCTTGGGTCCAAGAAGCGAGCAGTTCTTC. Translation gives CASSLGPRSEQFF.

This chain links TRBV29-1 with TRBJ2-5; TRBD1 is a possible D gene (6 bases). The CDR3 runs 13 residues. Germline-derived CDR1 and CDR2 are SQVTM and ANQGSEA. V lost 6 bases and J lost 1, with 12 bases in between. CDR3 DNA: TGCAGCGTCGGACACAGGGTCCAAGAGACCCAGTACTTC. This codes for CSVGHRVQETQYF.

The rearrangement joins TRBV9 to TRBJ1-1, with TRBD1 matching over 7 bases. Looked up from germline, CDR1 is SGDLS and CDR2 is YYNGEE. CDR3 size: 16 residues. V dropped 3 bases and J dropped 6; count of bases not matched to a gene: 14. The CDR3 DNA is TGTGCCAGCAGCGCTGCCCTACAGGGGTCGGGGGCTGAAGCTTTCTTT. Translating gives CASSAALQGSGAEAFF. The whole variable domain, filled in from reference TRBV9 and TRBJ1-1, reads DSGVTQTPKHLITATGQRVTLRCSPRSGDLSVYWYQQSLDQGLQFLIQYYNGEERAKGNILERFSAQQFPDLHSELNLSSLELGDSALYFCASSAALQGSGAEAFFGQGTRLTVV.

In its sample, this clone was seen once. V usage is TRBV7-2 and J usage is TRBJ1-1; D ambiguous. V lost 8 bases and J 4 bases, leaving 14 bases between the germline ends. This CDR3 comprises 13 residues. The V gene's germline CDR1 is SGHTA and CDR2 FQGNSA. CDR3 protein: CASGPPSSTEAFF. CDR3 in DNA: TGTGCCAGCGGCCCCCCCTCGTCCACTGAAGCTTTCTTT. The full variable domain, in which reference TRBV7-2 and TRBJ1-1 provide the parts outside the CDR3, is GAGVSQSPSNKVTEKGKDVELRCDPISGHTALYWYRQSLGQGLEFLIYFQGNSAPDKSGLPSDRFSAERTGGSVSTLTIQRTQQEDSAVYLCASGPPSSTEAFFGQGTRLTVV.

The chain has TRBV4-3 and TRBJ1-1; possibly TRBD1 for D (5 bases). Trimming shortened V by 1 base and J by 1 base, and 16 bases separated the two germline ends. The CDR3 sequence is 17 residues long. Germline V gene lookup returns CDR1 LGHNA and CDR2 YSLEER. The CDR3 loop reads CASSQAYGGRGNTEAFF. The CDR3, as DNA: TGCGCCAGCAGCCAAGCATATGGGGGTAGGGGGAACACTGAAGCTTTCTTT.

This chain connects TRBV21-1 to TRBJ2-1; the table's D call, TRBD1, has no DNA check behind it. TRBV21-1 is a documented pseudogene. CDR3 length equals 11 residues. CDR3 DNA: TGTGCCAGCAGCAAAGGACAGGGTAAGTTCTTC. Its protein is CASSKGQGKFF.

The chain joins TRBV2 to TRBJ2-5; tentatively, D is TRBD1 (6 bases). The V and J ends lost 2 bases and 5 bases respectively, with 15 bases between them. The germline V gene encodes CDR1 SNHLY and CDR2 FYNNEI. This CDR3 comprises 15 residues. The CDR3 DNA sequence: TGTGCCAGCAGTGAACCAGGCGAAAGGGGGGAGACCCAGTACTTC. This gives the protein CASSEPGERGETQYF.

V is TRBV6-6 and J is TRBJ1-1, with 11 bases aligning to TRBD1. V gave up 5 bases and J gave up 8 bases; unmatched junction bases: 7. CDR3 size: 14 residues. Germline V gene lookup returns CDR1 MNHNY and CDR2 SVGAGI (reference sequence). CDR3 residues: CASSTHRDRGEAFF. CDR3 in DNA: TGTGCCAGCAGTACTCACCGGGACAGGGGGGAAGCTTTCTTT.